This is a list of T cell receptor beta chains from one sample in a study of cytomegalovirus exposure and HLA in healthy donors. Sequencing used immunoSEQ multiplex PCR; TCRdb keeps in-frame clones, though not all of them. The sample has over 100,000 clones, 65% to 75% seen once; the top ten hold around 4.8%. The specimen was PBMCs. All receptors derive from a man aged 25-45 years in good health and CMV-seropositive. The CDR3 runs from the conserved cysteine through the conserved F or W. The D gene is left open where the match is weak. Clone size is stated in some rows and not others, as once, few, many or a class when expanded.

D	V	J	length	size	DNA	CDR3
.	TRBV11-2	TRBJ2-7	17	.	TGTGCCAGCAGCTTAGGGGGAGCCGGGGGTTCGTTCGACGAGCAGTACTTC	CASSLGGAGGSFDEQYF
TRBD1	TRBV4-3	TRBJ1-2	15	.	TGCGCCAGCAGCCAGACGGGGGACAGTCTCTATGGCTACACCTTC	CASSQTGDSLYGYTF
TRBD1	TRBV4-1	TRBJ2-7	14	.	TGCGCCAGCAGCCACCCCGGGACAGGATACGAGCAGTACTTC	CASSHPGTGYEQYF
TRBD1	TRBV30	TRBJ2-7	13	once	TGTGCCTGGAGCGAGGACAGGGCATACGAGCAGTACTTC	CAWSEDRAYEQYF
.	TRBV30	TRBJ2-4	18	.	TGTGCCTGGGCCGGGGTCATGGGGTTGAAACTAGCCAAAAACATTCAGTACTTC	CAWAGVMGLKLAKNIQYF
.	TRBV6-5	TRBJ2-2	15	.	TGTGCCAGCAGCCCCACAGGGATGGGGACCGGGGAGCTGTTTTTT	CASSPTGMGTGELFF
TRBD2	TRBV5-1	TRBJ2-4	18	.	TGCGCCAGCAGCTCGACTAGCGGGGGGGCGGGAGGCAAAAACATTCAGTACTTC	CASSSTSGGAGGKNIQYF
TRBD1	TRBV10-2	TRBJ1-5	17	.	TGCGCCAGCAGTGAAGGACAGGGAATTTATAGCAATCAGCCCCAGCATTTT	CASSEGQGIYSNQPQHF
TRBD1	TRBV11-2	TRBJ1-2	16	.	TGTGCCAGCAGCACTAGGACAGGGCTTTTCGTCTATGGCTACACCTTC	CASSTRTGLFVYGYTF
.	TRBV30	TRBJ1-3	15	once	TGTGCCTGGAGTCTGGACTGGGGCTCTGGAAACACCATATATTTT	CAWSLDWGSGNTIYF
TRBD1	TRBV9	TRBJ1-2	15	once	TGTGCCAGCAGCGCAAATATTCGGACAGGGGTTGGCTACACCTTC	CASSANIRTGVGYTF
.	TRBV2	TRBJ2-2	14	.	TGTGCCAGCAGCCGGGTGTTAAACAACCGGGAGCTGTTTTTT	CASSRVLNNRELFF
.	TRBV2	TRBJ2-3	14	.	TGTGCCAGCAGTGAGGGCAGCTTAACAGATACGCAGTATTTT	CASSEGSLTDTQYF
TRBD2	TRBV5-6	TRBJ2-5	17	.	TGTGCCAGCAGCTTGTCCTTAGCGGGGCCTTCCCAAGAGACCCAGTACTTC	CASSLSLAGPSQETQYF
TRBD1	TRBV14	TRBJ1-3	18	.	TGTGCCAGCAGCCAAGTAGGTATCAGGGGGAAATCTGGAAACACCATATATTTT	CASSQVGIRGKSGNTIYF
.	TRBV7-8	TRBJ2-5	16	.	TGTGCCAGCAGATCTACAAACGCAGGAGGAACGGGGACCCAGTACTTC	CASRSTNAGGTGTQYF
TRBD1	TRBV5-1	TRBJ1-1	14	.	TGCGCCAGCAGCCCGGACAGGGCGGGGACTGAAGCTTTCTTT	CASSPDRAGTEAFF
.	TRBV27	TRBJ1-2	15	.	TGTGCCAGCAGTTACCTTGGTGGCAGGGCGGAAGGCTACACCTTC	CASSYLGGRAEGYTF
TRBD1	TRBV6-5	TRBJ2-7	15	.	TGTGCCAGCAGTTATTCCGGGACAGGGGATAACGAGCAGTACTTC	CASSYSGTGDNEQYF
TRBD2	TRBV2	TRBJ2-1	16	few	TGTGCCAGCAGTGAAGCGCAGCGGGGGGACGATAATGAGCAGTTCTTC	CASSEAQRGDDNEQFF
.	TRBV7-9	TRBJ1-1	12	.	TGTTCCAGCAGCTTAGGGGCAAGTGAAGCTTTCTTT	CSSSLGASEAFF
TRBD1	TRBV7-6	TRBJ1-5	16	.	TGTGCCAGCAGCGCCCAAGACAGGGGAAGCAATCAGCCCCAGCATTTT	CASSAQDRGSNQPQHF
TRBD1	TRBV4-1	TRBJ1-3	15	.	TGCGCCAGCAGCACCGGACAGGGGGGGTTGGACACCATATATTTT	CASSTGQGGLDTIYF
TRBD2	TRBV2	TRBJ2-7	13	.	TGTGCCATTTTGACTAGCGGCTCCTACGAGCAGTACTTC	CAILTSGSYEQYF
.	TRBV10-1	TRBJ2-3	14	.	TGCGCCAGCAGTGAGAACAGGGTTACAGATACGCAGTATTTT	CASSENRVTDTQYF
.	TRBV19	TRBJ1-2	20	few	TGTGCCAGTAAGATTGTTGGGTTAACCTTTCAGCGTCAAGCTAACTATGGCTACACCTTC	CASKIVGLTFQRQANYGYTF
.	TRBV5-1	TRBJ2-1	13	.	TGCGCCAGCAGCCCAGCAGGGAACAATGAGCAGTTCTTC	CASSPAGNNEQFF
.	TRBV18	TRBJ2-7	13	.	TGTGCCAGCTCACCTCCGGGAGCCTACGAGCAGTACTTC	CASSPPGAYEQYF
.	TRBV2	TRBJ2-1	14	.	TGTGCCAGCAACGAGCGGACTACCTACAATGAGCAGTTCTTC	CASNERTTYNEQFF
TRBD2	TRBV10-3	TRBJ2-3	15	.	TGTGCCATCAGTGAGCTACTAGCGGGGACAGATACGCAGTATTTT	CAISELLAGTDTQYF
TRBD2	TRBV10-3	TRBJ2-5	16	.	TGTGCCATCAGTGAGTCGAAGGGCGGGGGGCAAGAGACCCAGTACTTC	CAISESKGGGQETQYF
.	TRBV6-5	TRBJ2-1	13	many	TGTGCCAGCAGTCGAAGCCGGGGAAATGAGCAGTTCTTC	CASSRSRGNEQFF
.	TRBV25-1	TRBJ1-6	15	few	TGTGCCAGCAGTGCCCCTAAGGGGGAGAATTCACCCCTCCACTTT	CASSAPKGENSPLHF
.	TRBV6-6	TRBJ2-1	13	once	TGTGCCACCGGACAAAGCTCCTACAATGAGCAGTTCTTC	CATGQSSYNEQFF
TRBD1	TRBV7-2	TRBJ1-4	15	.	TGTGCCAGCAGCTTAAGGGGGCACAACGGTGAAAAACTGTTTTTT	CASSLRGHNGEKLFF
TRBD1	TRBV5-1	TRBJ1-4	13	.	TGCGCCAGCTGCGGGACAGATAATGAAAAACTGTTTTTT	CASCGTDNEKLFF
TRBD1	TRBV5-1	TRBJ2-7	15	few	TGCGCCAGCAGCCAGACCCCAGGGGGCGTCTACGAGCAGTACTTC	CASSQTPGGVYEQYF
TRBD1	TRBV14	TRBJ1-1	15	few	TGTGCCAGCAGCCAGGGGACAGGGGCAAGCACTGAAGCTTTCTTT	CASSQGTGASTEAFF
TRBD1	TRBV2	TRBJ1-6	15	.	TGTGCCAGCAGAACACCAACAGGGGGCTCATCACCCCTCCACTTT	CASRTPTGGSSPLHF
.	TRBV5-1	TRBJ1-1	14	.	TGCGCCAGCAGCTTGGATAGGGGAACCACTGAAGCTTTCTTT	CASSLDRGTTEAFF
.	TRBV10-1	TRBJ1-1	13	.	TGCGCCAGCCAGTCGACAGTGAACACTGAAGCTTTCTTT	CASQSTVNTEAFF
TRBD2	TRBV9	TRBJ2-3	16	.	TGTGCCAGCAGCGAATTGATAGCGGGGGCTGCAGATACGCAGTATTTT	CASSELIAGAADTQYF
.	TRBV5-4	TRBJ1-1	16	few	TGTGCCAGCAGCTGGGGGGGCTTATCCGTAAACACTGAAGCTTTCTTT	CASSWGGLSVNTEAFF
.	TRBV6-6	TRBJ2-6	15	.	TGTGCCAGCAGCCCCGGCAGGGCTGGGGCCAACGTCCTGACTTTC	CASSPGRAGANVLTF
TRBD1	TRBV27	TRBJ2-1	17	.	TGTGCCAGCAGTTTATCGGGACAGGGGGCCCCCTACAATGAGCAGTTCTTC	CASSLSGQGAPYNEQFF
.	TRBV2	TRBJ2-7	12	.	TGTGCCGGGTTGGGACTGTCCTACGAGCAGTACTTC	CAGLGLSYEQYF
.	TRBV6-6	TRBJ1-1	14	few	TGTGCCAGCAGAGTGGCCCAATTGAACACTGAAGCTTTCTTT	CASRVAQLNTEAFF
.	TRBV6-5	TRBJ2-1	13	.	TGTGCCAGCAGTTACGGGGCAGACAATGAGCAGTTCTTC	CASSYGADNEQFF